This entry concerns a single T cell receptor (beta chain). Its antigen is unknown. The data were taken from a study of blood T cells in healthy people across ages. General study findings and limits: The percentage of naive T cells correlated strongly with TCR beta diversity.

The V segment lost 0 bases and the J segment 3 bases; nucleotides outside the gene matches: 8. The germline CDR1 and CDR2 sequences are SGDLS and YYNGEE. The CDR3 is 16 residues long. Per-sample PBMC isolation yielded at least 6.5 million cells. Total RNA was extracted at no less than 5.5 micrograms per sample. A second about 6 to 12 cycle PCR used barcoded and J-beta primers. TCRdb re-derived calls from the 5' RACE reads in MiXCR, one entry per CDR3 protein. The repertoire holds about 780,000 distinct CDR3 sequences, with about 46% as singletons. Source material: blood. The chain carries TRBV9 and TRBJ2-7; 8 bases fit TRBD2. This receptor was obtained from an older man in good health. CDR3 sequence reads: CASSVVASGSFYEQYF. The CDR3 region has the DNA TGTGCCAGCAGCGTAGTAGCGAGCGGGAGTTTCTACGAGCAGTACTTC.